This T cell receptor (beta chain) was found in a study of identical twins. The study, taken as a whole, reports: Clonotypes of the beta chain that were abundant in cord blood carried fewer insertions (memory repertoires showed none).

As to this clonotype: What it recognizes is unknown.

V dropped 7 bases and J dropped 5 bases, with 18 bases sitting between them. This CDR3 has 14 residues. Germline CDR1 MNHNS, CDR2 SASEGT. The cDNA had a unique molecular identifier and a template-switch universal primer site. TCRdb re-derived calls from the 5' RACE reads in MiXCR, one entry per CDR3 protein. The sample lists around 500,000 distinct CDR3 sequences; 14% were seen once. These data were likewise used in another study, on yellow fever vaccine responses in identical twins.

The chain combines TRBV6-1 with TRBJ2-7, with D perhaps matching TRBD2 (7 bases). The sequenced sample consisted of CD4+ T cells sorted from blood. The origin of this receptor is a woman under 30 in good health. DNA for the CDR3: TGTGCCAGCACCCGCCGGGGGGCGAACCACGAGCAGTACTTC. Its translation is CASTRRGANHEQYF.